This T cell receptor (beta chain) was identified during a study of blood T cell repertoires in COVID-19. The wider study: Acute and convalescent COVID-19 samples came from the United States, Italy and Spain. Sample material is recorded as cDNA or gDNA derived from T cells, B-cell-depleted T cells, or PBMCs.

In the authors' workflow: Reference gene primer amplification gave estimated nucleated cell counts. The data were produced by immunoSEQ multiplex PCR, yet TCRdb's version contains in-frame clones alone and is incomplete. The V and J calls and clone size come from that table; D and trimming were worked out from the DNA. The sample lists roughly 150,000 clones, roughly four fifths seen once, with about 2.7% in the top ten. Seattle enrolled patients during active infection and tracked them longitudinally. The specimen was peripheral blood. The TCR sequence derives from an elderly woman with COVID-19, enrolled during active disease.

The CDR3 loop reads CASSQSGQGARGGELFF. In DNA, the CDR3 is TGTGCCAGCAGCCAATCGGGACAGGGGGCGAGAGGCGGGGAGCTGTTTTTT. The genes are TRBV4-2 and TRBJ2-2; 12 nucleotides match TRBD1. The CDR3 length is 17 residues. The ends lost 2 bases at V and 7 bases at J; junction bases unmatched: 8. Germline-derived CDR1 and CDR2 are LGHNA and YNFKEQ.